This paragraph covers one TCR beta chain sequence. This record comes from a study of blood T cells in healthy people across ages. Next came a second PCR, run for about 7 to 12 cycles, which used a sample-barcoded 5' primer along with a J-beta primer mix. TCRdb processed the 5' RACE reads anew with MiXCR; each CDR3 protein has one entry. Among about 1,400,000 distinct CDR3 sequences listed, almost 60% were seen once. The junction had 21 bases not matched to a gene; V was cut back by 6 bases and J by 11 bases. Germline assignment: CDR1 MNHEY and CDR2 SVGAGI. The length of the CDR3 is 16 residues. This chain links TRBV6-5 with TRBJ2-5; 7 bases fit TRBD2. The sequence came from a man aged 18-30 years in good health. Specimen: blood. CDR3 sequence (DNA): TGTGCCAGCAGCCCAGCCGGGGGGAGTATCGACAATGAGCAGTACTTC. This gives the protein CASSPAGGSIDNEQYF.